Here is one T cell receptor (beta chain) with its context. This may be a read error, as it is one base from a much larger clone. There are 14 residues in the CDR3. V was shortened by 4 bases and J by 6 bases, with 14 bases between the two germline ends. This sample is drawn from a study of T cells in Graves' hyperthyroidism and ophthalmopathy. Researchers amplified the TCR beta CDR3 regions from RNA transcripts. Initially, a first-round RT-PCR of the TCR CDR3 employed the HTBI primer set. TCRdb re-derived calls from the multiplex PCR reads in MiXCR, one entry per CDR3 protein. Of roughly 700,000 distinct CDR3 sequences in the sample, approximately 15% are singletons; the top ten hold about 9.4%.

The receptor comes from a young woman with Graves' hyperthyroidism. Material: blood. The chain recombines TRBV12-3 or TRBV12-4 with TRBJ2-3; D may be TRBD2 (6 bases). The CDR3 is CASSSSSGADTQYF. CDR3 in DNA: TGTGCCAGCAGTTCGTCCTCGGGAGCCGATACGCAGTATTTT.